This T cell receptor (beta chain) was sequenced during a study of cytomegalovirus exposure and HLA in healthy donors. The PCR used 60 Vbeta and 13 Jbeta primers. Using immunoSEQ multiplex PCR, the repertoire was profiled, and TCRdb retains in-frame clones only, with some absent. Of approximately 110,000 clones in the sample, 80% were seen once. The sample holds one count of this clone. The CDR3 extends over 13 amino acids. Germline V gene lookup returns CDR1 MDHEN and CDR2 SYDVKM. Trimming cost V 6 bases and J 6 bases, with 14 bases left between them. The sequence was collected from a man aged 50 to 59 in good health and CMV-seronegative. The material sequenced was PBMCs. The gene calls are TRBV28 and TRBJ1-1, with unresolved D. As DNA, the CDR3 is TGTGCCAGCAGCCCCTACTATCGCCCTGAAGCTTTCTTT. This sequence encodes CASSPYYRPEAFF.